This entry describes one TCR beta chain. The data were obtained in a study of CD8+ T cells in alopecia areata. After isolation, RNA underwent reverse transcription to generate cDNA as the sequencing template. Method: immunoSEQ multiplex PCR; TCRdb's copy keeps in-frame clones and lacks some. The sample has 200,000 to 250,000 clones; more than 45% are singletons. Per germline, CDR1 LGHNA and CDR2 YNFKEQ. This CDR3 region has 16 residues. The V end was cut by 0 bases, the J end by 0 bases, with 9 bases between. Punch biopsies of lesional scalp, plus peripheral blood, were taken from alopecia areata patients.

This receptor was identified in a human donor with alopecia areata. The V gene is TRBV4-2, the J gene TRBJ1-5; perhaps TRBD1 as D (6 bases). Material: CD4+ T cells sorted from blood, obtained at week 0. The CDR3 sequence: CASSQDRGTSNQPQHF. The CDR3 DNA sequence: TGTGCCAGCAGCCAAGATAGGGGGACTAGCAATCAGCCCCAGCATTTT.